This is a list of T cell receptor beta chains from one sample in a study of cytotoxic CD8 clonotypes in ibrutinib-treated CLL. The table came from immunoSEQ multiplex PCR; TCRdb's copy has only in-frame clones and leaves some out. The table lists approximately 26,000 clones, over 65% of them singletons. Sequences were derived from PBMCs, sampled after 12 months of ibrutinib treatment. The receptors derive from a human donor with chronic lymphocytic leukemia. The CDR3 runs from the conserved cysteine through the conserved F or W. A D gene is named only where the DNA matches it firmly. A clone size is listed for some rows: how often the clone was seen (once, few, many), or a class if it is expanded.

v_gene	j_gene	abundance	d_gene	CDR3nt	CDR3aa
TRBV5-6	TRBJ1-2	NA	NA	TGTGCCAGCAGCTTCGGCGGTGGCTACACCTTC	CASSFGGGYTF
TRBV5-8	TRBJ2-7	NA	TRBD1	TGTGCCAGCAGCTTTCAGGGGGCCTCCTACGAGCAGTACTTC	CASSFQGASYEQYF
TRBV11-2	TRBJ2-7	few	TRBD1	TGTGCCAGCAGCTTAGAACGGGACAGCATCTACCAGCAGTACTTC	CASSLERDSIYQQYF
TRBV30	TRBJ1-6	NA	TRBD1	TGTGCCTGGAGTGTAGGGGGCTCACCCCTCCACTTT	CAWSVGGSPLHF
TRBV27	TRBJ1-1	once	NA	TGTGCCAGCAGTTACGGGATGGGCACTGAAGCTTTCTTT	CASSYGMGTEAFF
TRBV30	TRBJ1-6	NA	NA	TGTGCCTGGATTTTGTCTGGGGCCAATTCACCCCTCCACTTT	CAWILSGANSPLHF
TRBV10-2	TRBJ1-2	NA	TRBD1	TGCGCCAGCAGTGGGCAGGGGGTATCCTATGGCTACACCTTC	CASSGQGVSYGYTF
TRBV7-9	TRBJ2-3	once	TRBD1	TGTGCCAGCAGCTTTCAAGGGGGCATTACAGATACGCAGTATTTT	CASSFQGGITDTQYF
TRBV19	TRBJ1-3	NA	NA	TGTGCCAGTAGTATAGAAGGGACACCTGGAAACACCATATATTTT	CASSIEGTPGNTIYF
TRBV7-9	TRBJ1-2	few	TRBD1	TGTGCCAGCAGCTCCCTCGGGACAGGGGGCGTCTATGGCTACACCTTC	CASSSLGTGGVYGYTF
TRBV5-1	TRBJ1-3	NA	NA	TGCGCCAGCAGCTCGGCTTCCTCTGGAAACACCATATATTTT	CASSSASSGNTIYF
TRBV29-1	TRBJ2-1	NA	TRBD1	TGCAGCGTTGAAGAACTCACCCAGGGGGCATTTAATGAGCAGTTCTTC	CSVEELTQGAFNEQFF
TRBV6-4	TRBJ1-1	NA	NA	TGTGCCAGCAGTGAGGAACCTGAGAACACTGAAGCTTTCTTT	CASSEEPENTEAFF
TRBV28	TRBJ2-5	once	TRBD2	TGTGCCAGCAGCCCCATCGGGCTAGCGGTTAAAGAGACCCAGTACTTC	CASSPIGLAVKETQYF
TRBV7-6	TRBJ2-7	few	NA	TGTGCCAGCAGCTTAGGTCTGGAGGTCTACGAGCAGTACTTC	CASSLGLEVYEQYF
TRBV30	TRBJ2-6	NA	NA	TGTGCCTGGAGTGGACCCCTCAGCTCTGGGGCCAACGTCCTGACTTTC	CAWSGPLSSGANVLTF
TRBV7-9	TRBJ1-1	NA	NA	TGTGCCAGCAGCTTAGCCCGCAGGGACACTGAAGCTTTCTTT	CASSLARRDTEAFF
TRBV9	TRBJ2-6	medium-sized	NA	TGTGCCAGCAGCGTAGAGCTCTCTGGGGCCAACGTCCTGACTTTC	CASSVELSGANVLTF
TRBV7-2	TRBJ1-5	NA	NA	TGTGCCAGCAGCCCAGATAGCAATCAGCCCCAGCATTTT	CASSPDSNQPQHF
TRBV11-1	TRBJ2-2	NA	TRBD2	TGTGCCAGCAGCCCCGGGACTAGCGGGGTGGTCGGGGAGCTGTTTTTT	CASSPGTSGVVGELFF
TRBV9	TRBJ2-1	NA	NA	TGTGCCAGCAGCGCTAGAGGAAGAGCTTACAATGAGCAGTTCTTC	CASSARGRAYNEQFF
TRBV6-1	TRBJ1-6	NA	NA	TGTGCCAGCAGTGAAGCGCTCCCAGGCCCTTATAATTCACCCCTCCACTTT	CASSEALPGPYNSPLHF
TRBV7-2	TRBJ1-2	NA	NA	TGTGCCAGCAGCTGGGACCGCTTCGGCTACACCTTC	CASSWDRFGYTF
TRBV5-1	TRBJ2-3	few	NA	TGCGCCAGCAGCCCGACCGGCACAGATACGCAGTATTTT	CASSPTGTDTQYF
TRBV10-1	TRBJ2-4	NA	TRBD1	TGCGCCAGCAGTGTATCGGGACAGGGCTCGATTCAGTACTTC	CASSVSGQGSIQYF
TRBV15	TRBJ1-4	NA	NA	TGTGCCACCAGCAGAGACATGGGGGAAAAACTGTTTTTT	CATSRDMGEKLFF
TRBV4-1	TRBJ1-5	NA	NA	TGCGCCAGCAGCCAACCGTTGGAGGGGGTTAGGGAGCCCCAGCATTTT	CASSQPLEGVREPQHF
TRBV19	TRBJ1-6	NA	TRBD1	TGTGCCAGCGCCCAACTTGGGGGACAGGGTCGCTCCACTACCAGGCGCCCACCCCTCCACTTT	CASAQLGGQGRSTTRRPPLHF
TRBV5-1	TRBJ2-7	NA	TRBD2	TGCGCCAGCAGTTCGTTGAGCGGGGGGGTATCCTACGAGCAGTACTTC	CASSSLSGGVSYEQYF
TRBV28	TRBJ1-2	NA	NA	TGTGCCAGCAGGTCGGTGGGGGATAATGCTGGCTACACCTTC	CASRSVGDNAGYTF
TRBV13	TRBJ1-4	NA	TRBD1	TGTGCCAGCAGCCGACAGGGGCCGGGCGAAAAACTGTTTTTT	CASSRQGPGEKLFF
TRBV11-2	TRBJ2-5	once	NA	TGTGCCAGCAGCCTAGCCGGGGTGGAGACCCAGTACTTC	CASSLAGVETQYF
TRBV5-1	TRBJ2-7	NA	NA	TGCGCCAGCAGCTTGGCTGTCGGACCCTACGAGCAGTACTTC	CASSLAVGPYEQYF
TRBV30	TRBJ1-3	NA	TRBD1	TGTGCCTGGAGGAGGGACAGATCTGGAAACACCATATATTTT	CAWRRDRSGNTIYF
TRBV6-5	TRBJ1-2	few	NA	TGTGCCAGCAGTTACTTGGGAGGGGGTAACTATGGCTACACCTTC	CASSYLGGGNYGYTF
TRBV28	TRBJ2-5	NA	NA	TGTGCCAGCAGTTCGGGACTGCATCAAGAGACCCAGTACTTC	CASSSGLHQETQYF
TRBV5-6	TRBJ1-5	NA	TRBD1	TGTGCCAGCAGCTTGGCCGGCGGACAGGGGGCCCAGCCCCAGCATTTT	CASSLAGGQGAQPQHF
TRBV11-2	TRBJ2-5	medium-sized	NA	TGTGCCAGCAGCCAAGAGACCCAGTACTTC	CASSQETQYF
TRBV2	TRBJ1-2	few	TRBD1	TGTGCCAGCAGTCCGGGACAGGGTTTGAACTATGGCTACACCTTC	CASSPGQGLNYGYTF
TRBV7-2	TRBJ2-5	NA	TRBD2	TGTGCCAGCAGGTGGGGTCCGACTAGCGGGGGCGTAGAGACCCAGTACTTC	CASRWGPTSGGVETQYF
TRBV27	TRBJ1-2	NA	NA	TGTGCCAGCAGTTCCCAGGGTACCTATGGCTACACCTTC	CASSSQGTYGYTF
TRBV5-4	TRBJ2-7	NA	NA	TGTGCCAGCAGCTTGCGTTCGGGGGCCAGCTCCTACGAGCAGTACTTC	CASSLRSGASSYEQYF
TRBV5-4	TRBJ1-2	NA	NA	TGTGCCAGCAGCTTGAGGGTCGGAAACTACACCTTC	CASSLRVGNYTF
TRBV5-4	TRBJ1-2	NA	TRBD1	TGTGCCAGCAGAAGGGACAGCACCTTATATGGCTACACCTTC	CASRRDSTLYGYTF
TRBV29-1	TRBJ2-7	NA	TRBD2	TGCAGCGTCACCGGGACTAGCGGATCCTACGAGCAGTACTTC	CSVTGTSGSYEQYF
TRBV4-1	TRBJ1-2	few	NA	TGCGCCAGCAGCCATTTAAGGGACTATGGCTACACCTTC	CASSHLRDYGYTF
TRBV5-4	TRBJ2-1	NA	NA	TGTGCCAGCAGCACTGCGCTGTACAATGAGCAGTTCTTC	CASSTALYNEQFF
TRBV19	TRBJ1-4	NA	NA	TGTGCCAGTAGTGCGACACGGGTGACTAATGAAAAACTGTTTTTT	CASSATRVTNEKLFF
TRBV7-2	TRBJ2-3	NA	TRBD2	TGTGCCAGCAGCTTAGCGAGCAGGAGCGGGGGCCGGCCCCCAGATACGCAGTATTTT	CASSLASRSGGRPPDTQYF
TRBV4-1	TRBJ2-1	NA	TRBD2	TGCGCCAGCAGCCAAATCGGACTAGCGGGGTTCAATGAGCAGTTCTTC	CASSQIGLAGFNEQFF
TRBV5-6	TRBJ1-5	NA	TRBD1	TGTGCCAGCAGCGCTGACAGGGGCAAAGGTCAGCCCCAGCATTTT	CASSADRGKGQPQHF
TRBV2	TRBJ2-5	NA	NA	TGTGCCAGCAGTCGACAACGCCAAGAGACCCAGTACTTC	CASSRQRQETQYF
TRBV4-1	TRBJ1-4	once	NA	TGCGCCAGCAGCCCGGCAGCAACTAATGAAAAACTGTTTTTT	CASSPAATNEKLFF